These 18 T cell receptor beta chains came from one sample sequenced in a study of cytomegalovirus exposure and HLA in healthy donors. Primers for the PCR totalled 60 Vbeta and 13 Jbeta. Here immunoSEQ multiplex PCR was the method, and the copy in TCRdb shows in-frame clones only, minus some. The sample shows 99,000 or so clones, around four fifths of them seen only once. Input material: PBMCs. The receptor source for this set is a female donor in good health and CMV-seropositive.

V usage is TRBV29-1 and J usage is TRBJ1-1; D is undetermined. Germline-derived CDR1 and CDR2 are SQVTM and ANQGSEA. This CDR3 comprises 14 residues. V was cut by 7 bases and J by 1 base, with 16 bases left in between. Written as DNA, the CDR3 is TGCAGCGCCCGAGCGGCAGTGTGGAACACTGAAGCTTTCTTT. This gives the protein CSARAAVWNTEAFF.

The chain uses TRBV7-3 and TRBJ1-1; TRBD1 aligns across 8 bases. CDR1 is SGHTA, CDR2 FQGTGA, per germline. This CDR3 region has 14 residues. V gave up 4 bases and J gave up 1 base; unmatched junction bases: 2. The CDR3 protein is CASSSQGGNTEAFF. CDR3 in DNA: TGTGCCAGCAGCTCACAGGGGGGGAACACTGAAGCTTTCTTT.

This rearrangement joins TRBV6-4 to TRBJ2-2; TRBD1 matches 11 bases. The J segment lost 7 bases and the V segment lost 5 bases, leaving 6 bases of the junction unmatched. This CDR3 comprises 15 residues. Germline-derived CDR1 and CDR2 are MRHNA and SNTAGT. DNA of the CDR3: TGTGCCAGCAGTAGGACAGGGGGCGCCGTCGGGGAGCTGTTTTTT. Encoded protein: CASSRTGGAVGELFF.

The chain recombines TRBV7-9 with TRBJ1-2; the D is unclear. V lost 5 bases and J lost 3, with 7 bases in between. This CDR3 spans 12 amino acids. Germline-derived CDR1 and CDR2 are SEHNR and FQNEAQ (reference sequence). Here the CDR3 reads CASSQDHYGYTF. CDR3 sequence (DNA): TGTGCCAGCAGCCAGGATCACTATGGCTACACCTTC.

V usage is TRBV6-1 and J usage is TRBJ2-2; TRBD2 agrees at 7 bases. CDR1 is MNHNS and CDR2 is SASEGT in the germline V gene. V trimming: 3 bases; J trimming: 8 bases; junction bases outside the gene matches: 6. CDR3 length: 14 residues. The CDR3: CASSDGPGGGELFF. The CDR3 coding sequence is TGTGCCAGCAGTGATGGGCCGGGAGGAGGGGAGCTGTTTTTT.

The rearrangement links TRBV29-1 to TRBJ2-2; TRBD1 matches at 9 bases. This CDR3 spans 13 amino acids. The V gene's germline CDR1 is SQVTM and CDR2 ANQGSEA. V lost 6 bases and J lost 5; bases outside the gene matches: 4. The CDR3 bases are TGCAGCGTAGGGGGGACAGGGACCGGGGAGCTGTTTTTT. Its translation is CSVGGTGTGELFF.

The chain's CDR3 is CAWGSGETQYF. The CDR3 DNA reads as TGTGCCTGGGGGAGCGGAGAGACCCAGTACTTC. This rearrangement joins TRBV30 to TRBJ2-5; D is possibly TRBD2 (5 bases). CDR1 is GTSNPN, CDR2 SVGIG, per germline (reference sequence). The CDR3 extends over 11 amino acids. The V end lost 5 bases, the J end lost 4 bases, and 8 bases lay between the germline ends.

The rearrangement uses TRBV19 and TRBJ2-1, with 9 bases lining up with TRBD2. The V and J ends lost 2 bases and 9 bases, in that order; junction bases with no gene match: 11. Germline CDR1 is LNHDA and CDR2 is SQIVND (reference sequence). The CDR3 totals 16 residues. The CDR3 sequence: CASSIRASGVGGEQFF. The CDR3 region has the DNA TGTGCCAGTAGTATAAGGGCTAGCGGGGTAGGGGGTGAGCAGTTCTTC.

The chain joins TRBV5-1 to TRBJ2-5; 8 bases line up with TRBD1. The CDR3 runs 15 residues. The germline V gene encodes CDR1 SGHRS and CDR2 YFSETQ. V was clipped by 4 bases and J by 5 bases; unmatched bases: 10. The CDR3: CASSIRGREVETQYF. For the CDR3, the DNA is TGCGCCAGCAGCATCAGGGGGCGCGAAGTTGAGACCCAGTACTTC. The variable domain in full, with the rest retrieved from reference TRBV5-1 and TRBJ2-5, is KAGVTQTPRYLIKTRGQQVTLSCSPISGHRSVSWYQQTPGQGLQFLFEYFSETQRNKGNFPGRFSGRQFSNSRSEMNVSTLELGDSALYLCASSIRGREVETQYFGPGTRLLVL.

The rearrangement joins TRBV7-9 to TRBJ1-1, with 7 bases lining up with TRBD1. CDR3 size: 15 residues. Germline CDR1 is SEHNR and CDR2 is FQNEAQ (reference sequence). V was pared by 5 bases and J by 5 bases, with 11 bases of the junction left unmatched. DNA of the CDR3: TGTGCCAGCAGCGATGGGACAGACGCGCGTACTGAAGCTTTCTTT. This codes for CASSDGTDARTEAFF.

The rearrangement uses TRBV29-1 and TRBJ1-2, with 10 bases fitting TRBD1. Germline values: CDR1 SQVTM, CDR2 ANQGSEA. The CDR3 spans 12 residues. The junction had 1 base not matched to a gene; V was cut back by 3 bases and J by 6 bases. CDR3 DNA: TGCAGCGTTGATGGGACAGGGGATGGCTACACCTTC. It specifies CSVDGTGDGYTF.

The rearrangement joins TRBV13 to TRBJ2-3; D unresolved. V gave up 6 bases and J gave up 4 bases, with 17 bases separating them. The CDR3 consists of 15 residues. CDR1 and CDR2 (germline): PRHDT, FYEKMQ (reference sequence). CDR3 protein: CASSSASGSPDTQYF. The CDR3 DNA reads as TGTGCCAGCAGTTCGGCGTCGGGTTCCCCAGATACGCAGTATTTT.

The chain uses TRBV27 and TRBJ2-7; 7 nucleotides match TRBD2. Trimming took 5 bases from V and 9 from J; bases not matched to a gene: 13. Germline V gives CDR1 MNHEY, CDR2 SMNVEV (reference sequence). The CDR3 totals 14 residues. The CDR3 coding sequence is TGTGCCAGCAGTATAGCGGGTGGCCGGCTAGGGCAGTACTTC. As protein: CASSIAGGRLGQYF.

The chain is built from TRBV7-9 and TRBJ2-3, with D uncertain. The germline gives CDR1 SEHNR, CDR2 FQNEAQ (reference sequence). The CDR3 length is 13 residues. V gave up 1 base and J gave up 8 bases, with 10 bases separating them. The CDR3 region is CASSLEWAGTQYF. The CDR3 DNA reads as TGTGCCAGCAGCTTAGAGTGGGCTGGTACGCAGTATTTT. Full variable domain (rest looked up from reference TRBV7-9 and TRBJ2-3): DTGVSQNPRHKITKRGQNVTFRCDPISEHNRLYWYRQTLGQGPEFLTYFQNEAQLEKSRLLSDRFSAERPKGSFSTLEIQRTEQGDSAMYLCASSLEWAGTQYFGPGTRLTVL.

There are a few counts of this clone. This sequence joins TRBV9 and TRBJ1-1, with D possibly being TRBD1 (6 bases). CDR3 size: 15 residues. V was shortened by 4 bases and J by 0 bases, with 13 bases between the two germline ends. Germline CDR1 is SGDLS and CDR2 is YYNGEE. DNA for the CDR3: TGTGCCAGCAGCCCTAGGACAGAGATGAACACTGAAGCTTTCTTT. Protein: CASSPRTEMNTEAFF.

CDR3 nucleotide sequence: TGTGCCAGCAGTGAATTGGGGGCGGGCTCCTACGAGCAGTACTTC. Residues: CASSELGAGSYEQYF. The chain employs TRBV2 and TRBJ2-7, with D tentatively TRBD1 (6 bases). Trimming removed 2 bases at V and 0 bases at J, with 11 bases between. This CDR3 region has 15 residues. Germline CDR1 is SNHLY and CDR2 is FYNNEI.

V is TRBV2 and J is TRBJ1-1, with 9 bases lining up with TRBD1. Losses at the gene ends were 5 bases for V and 3 bases for J; bases not matched to a gene: 13. The CDR3 consists of 17 residues. Germline values: CDR1 SNHLY, CDR2 FYNNEI. As DNA, the CDR3 is TGTGCCAGCAGTCGTCACCTGCCGGGACAGGGACACACTGAAGCTTTCTTT. This translates into CASSRHLPGQGHTEAFF.

The chain links TRBV6-5 to TRBJ2-1; D uncertain. V lost 2 bases and J lost 10, with 12 bases in between. The germline gives CDR1 MNHEY, CDR2 SVGAGI. The CDR3 runs to 13 residues. CDR3 coding DNA: TGTGCCAGCAGTTACGCGGTAGGTCAGGAGCAGTTCTTC. Amino acid sequence: CASSYAVGQEQFF.